This section outlines one T cell receptor beta chain sequence together with its context. This sample is drawn from a study of blood T cell repertoires in COVID-19. Background on the study: The United States, Italy and Spain provided the acute and convalescent COVID-19 samples.

Assay used: immunoSEQ multiplex PCR; TCRdb lists only in-frame clones, some missing. Seen here are roughly 250,000 clones, 81% observed once, and the top ten hold about 3.2%. Between the trimmed V and J ends, which lost 6 bases and 3 bases, there was a span of 12 bases. The CDR3 is made up of 13 amino acids. The germline V gene encodes CDR1 LNHDA and CDR2 SQIVND (reference sequence). This clonotype was obtained from a woman in her fifties or sixties with active or convalescent COVID-19. Sequences were obtained from peripheral blood. The rearrangement joins TRBV19 to TRBJ2-7; D is perhaps TRBD1 (5 bases). CDR3 in amino acids: CASRGARYYEQYF. The DNA for the CDR3 is TGTGCCAGTAGAGGGGCCCGTTACTACGAGCAGTACTTC.